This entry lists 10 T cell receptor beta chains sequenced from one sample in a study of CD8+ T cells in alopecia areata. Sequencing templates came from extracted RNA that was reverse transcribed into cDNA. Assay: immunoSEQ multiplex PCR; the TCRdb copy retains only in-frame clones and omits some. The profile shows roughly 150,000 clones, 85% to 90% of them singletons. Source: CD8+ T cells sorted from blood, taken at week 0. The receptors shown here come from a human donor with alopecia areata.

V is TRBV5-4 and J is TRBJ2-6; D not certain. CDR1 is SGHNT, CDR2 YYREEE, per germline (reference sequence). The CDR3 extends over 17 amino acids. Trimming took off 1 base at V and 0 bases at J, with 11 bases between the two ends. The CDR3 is CASSLFGTLSGANVLTF. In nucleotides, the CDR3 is TGTGCCAGCAGCTTGTTTGGCACTCTCTCTGGGGCCAACGTCCTGACTTTC.

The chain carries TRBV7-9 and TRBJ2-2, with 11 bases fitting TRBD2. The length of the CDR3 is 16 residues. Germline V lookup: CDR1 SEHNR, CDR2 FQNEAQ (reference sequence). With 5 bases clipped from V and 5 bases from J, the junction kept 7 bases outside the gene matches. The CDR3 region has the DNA TGTGCCAGCAGCGTACTAGCGGGAGAGGGAACCGGGGAGCTGTTTTTT. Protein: CASSVLAGEGTGELFF.

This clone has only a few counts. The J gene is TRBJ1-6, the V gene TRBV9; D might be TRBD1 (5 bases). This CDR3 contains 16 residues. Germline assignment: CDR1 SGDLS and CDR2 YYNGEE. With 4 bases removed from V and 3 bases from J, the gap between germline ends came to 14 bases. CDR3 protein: CASSPRSQGYNSPLHF. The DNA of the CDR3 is TGTGCCAGCAGCCCCCGCTCGCAGGGCTATAATTCACCCCTCCACTTT.

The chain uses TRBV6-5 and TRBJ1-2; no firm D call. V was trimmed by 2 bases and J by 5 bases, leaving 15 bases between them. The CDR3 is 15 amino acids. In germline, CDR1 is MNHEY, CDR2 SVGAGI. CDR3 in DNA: TGTGCCAGCAGTTACCACCCCGAACCTAGTTATGGCTACACCTTC. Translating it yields CASSYHPEPSYGYTF.

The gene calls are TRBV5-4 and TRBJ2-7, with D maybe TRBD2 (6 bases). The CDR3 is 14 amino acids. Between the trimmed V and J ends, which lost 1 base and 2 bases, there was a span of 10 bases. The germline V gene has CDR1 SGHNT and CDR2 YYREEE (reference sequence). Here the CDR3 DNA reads TGTGCCAGCAGCTTGTCTACGGGGGCCTACGAGCAGTACTTC. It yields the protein CASSLSTGAYEQYF.

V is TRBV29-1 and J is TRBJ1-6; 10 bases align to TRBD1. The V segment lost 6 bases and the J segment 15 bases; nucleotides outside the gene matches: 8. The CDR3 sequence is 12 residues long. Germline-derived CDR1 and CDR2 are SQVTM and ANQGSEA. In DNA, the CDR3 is TGCAGCGTAGAAACCGGGACAGGGGTCCTCCACTTT. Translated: CSVETGTGVLHF.

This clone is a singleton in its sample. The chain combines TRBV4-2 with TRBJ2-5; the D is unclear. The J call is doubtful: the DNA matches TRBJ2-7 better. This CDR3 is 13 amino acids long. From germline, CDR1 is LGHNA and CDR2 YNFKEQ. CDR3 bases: TGTGCCAGCAGCCAAGAAAGCGTGGACGAGCAGTACTTC. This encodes CASSQESVDEQYF.

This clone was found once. The CDR3 nucleotides are TGTGCCAGCAGTACCTATAGGCCGCCTGAAGCTTTCTTT. Amino acid sequence: CASSTYRPPEAFF. The J gene is TRBJ1-1, the V gene TRBV6-1, with no clear D. The CDR3 extends over 13 amino acids. V dropped 5 bases and J dropped 6 bases, with 13 bases sitting between them. CDR1 and CDR2 from the germline V gene are MNHNS and SASEGT.

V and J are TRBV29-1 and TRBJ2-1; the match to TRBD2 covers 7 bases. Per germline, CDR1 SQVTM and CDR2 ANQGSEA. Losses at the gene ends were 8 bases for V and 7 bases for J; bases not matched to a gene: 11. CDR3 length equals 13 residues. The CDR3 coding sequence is TGCAGCCTGGGGGGGTCGAGGGTAAATGAGCAGTTCTTC. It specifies CSLGGSRVNEQFF.

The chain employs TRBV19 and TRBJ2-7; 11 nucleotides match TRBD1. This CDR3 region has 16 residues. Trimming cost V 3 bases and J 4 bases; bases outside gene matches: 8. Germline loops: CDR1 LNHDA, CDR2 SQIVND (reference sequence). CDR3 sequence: CASSITPGQGGYEQYF. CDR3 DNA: TGTGCCAGTAGTATCACCCCGGGACAGGGGGGTTACGAGCAGTACTTC. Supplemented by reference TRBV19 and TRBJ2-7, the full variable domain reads DGGITQSPKYLFRKEGQNVTLSCEQNLNHDAMYWYRQDPGQGLRLIYYSQIVNDFQKGDIAEGYSVSREKKESFPLTVTSAQKNPTAFYLCASSITPGQGGYEQYFGPGTRLTVT.